This TCR beta chain was identified in a study of cytomegalovirus exposure and HLA in healthy donors. Study-wide background: The same platform as the approximately 640 first-cohort repertoires was used for the 90 to 150 validation repertoires, a later analysis reported.

Study observations and caveats: Overall, roughly 160 TCR beta chains were annotated as cytomegalovirus-associated.

Comments on this clone: Its antigen is unknown.

With 5 bases clipped from V and 0 bases from J, the junction kept 5 bases outside the gene matches. There are 14 residues in the CDR3. The V gene's germline CDR1 is SQVTM and CDR2 ANQGSEA. Profiled with immunoSEQ multiplex PCR; TCRdb holds only in-frame clones, not every one. The profile covers roughly 120,000 clones, with 94% appearing a single time and roughly 1.3% taken by the ten largest. Material for sequencing was PBMCs. The TCR was taken from a woman aged 18 to 35 in good health and CMV-seronegative. The genes are TRBV29-1 and TRBJ2-7, with 9 bases aligning to TRBD1. The CDR3 here is CSVTGTGSSYEQYF. The CDR3 DNA sequence: TGCAGCGTTACCGGGACAGGGAGCTCCTACGAGCAGTACTTC.